The T cell receptor (beta chain) described here comes from a study of blood T cell repertoires in COVID-19. Study-level background: Sites across the United States, Italy and Spain contributed samples from acute and convalescent COVID-19.

While infection was still active, Seattle patients were enrolled and then followed longitudinally. Original methodology: Estimation of nucleated cell counts relied on the amplification of reference gene primers. TCRdb's copy holds only in-frame clones and misses some; the assay was immunoSEQ multiplex PCR. V, J and clone size were drawn from that table, and D and trimming were deduced from the DNA. Of just under 350,000 clones listed, over 70% are singletons. This CDR3 has 15 residues. Germline V lookup: CDR1 MNHEY, CDR2 SVGAGI. Trimming cost V 2 bases and J 4 bases; bases outside gene matches: 6. The chain is built from TRBV6-5 and TRBJ1-2, with 8 bases that match TRBD1. This TCR came from a woman between 50 and 59 years old with COVID-19, enrolled during active disease. Sample: peripheral blood. The CDR3 spells CASSYGQGAIYGYTF. The CDR3 DNA is TGTGCCAGCAGTTACGGCCAGGGGGCCATCTATGGCTACACCTTC.